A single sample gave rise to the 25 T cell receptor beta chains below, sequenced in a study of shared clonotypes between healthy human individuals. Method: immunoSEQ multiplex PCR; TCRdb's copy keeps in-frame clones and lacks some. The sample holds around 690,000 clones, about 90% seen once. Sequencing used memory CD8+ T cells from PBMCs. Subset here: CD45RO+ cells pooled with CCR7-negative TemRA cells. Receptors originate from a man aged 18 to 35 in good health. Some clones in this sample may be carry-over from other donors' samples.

The CDR3 sequence is CASSATSFNEQFF. CDR3 sequence (DNA): TGTGCCAGCAGTGCCACTAGTTTCAATGAGCAGTTCTTC. The chain uses TRBV27 and TRBJ2-1, with D possibly matching TRBD2 (5 bases). Trimming removed 5 bases from V and 6 bases from J, with 11 bases in between. This CDR3 region has 13 residues. Germline lookup yields CDR1 MNHEY and CDR2 SMNVEV (reference sequence).

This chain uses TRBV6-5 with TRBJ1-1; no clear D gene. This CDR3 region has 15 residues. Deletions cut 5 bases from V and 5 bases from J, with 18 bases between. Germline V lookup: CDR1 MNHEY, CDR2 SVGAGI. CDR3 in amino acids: CASSTSPNRRTEAFF. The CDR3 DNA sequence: TGTGCCAGCAGTACAAGCCCAAACCGAAGGACTGAAGCTTTCTTT.

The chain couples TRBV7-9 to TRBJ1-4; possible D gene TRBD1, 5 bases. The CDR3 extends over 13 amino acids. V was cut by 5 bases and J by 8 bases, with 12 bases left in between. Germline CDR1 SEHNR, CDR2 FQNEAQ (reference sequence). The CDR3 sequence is CASSQRWGEKLFF. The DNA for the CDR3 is TGTGCCAGCAGCCAGAGGTGGGGGGAAAAACTGTTTTTT. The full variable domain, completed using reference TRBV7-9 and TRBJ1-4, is DTGVSQNPRHKITKRGQNVTFRCDPISEHNRLYWYRQTLGQGPEFLTYFQNEAQLEKSRLLSDRFSAERPKGSFSTLEIQRTEQGDSAMYLCASSQRWGEKLFFGSGTQLSVL.

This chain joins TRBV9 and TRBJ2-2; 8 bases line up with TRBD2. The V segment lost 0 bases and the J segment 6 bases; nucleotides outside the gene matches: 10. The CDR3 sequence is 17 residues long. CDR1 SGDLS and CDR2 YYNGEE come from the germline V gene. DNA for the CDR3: TGTGCCAGCAGCGTAGACAGGCGGGAGGAAGACGCCGGGGAGCTGTTTTTT. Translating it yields CASSVDRREEDAGELFF.

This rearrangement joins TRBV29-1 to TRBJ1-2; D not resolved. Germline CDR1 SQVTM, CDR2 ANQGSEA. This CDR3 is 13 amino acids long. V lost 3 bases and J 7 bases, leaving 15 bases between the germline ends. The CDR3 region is CSVESLRGGGYTF. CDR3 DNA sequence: TGCAGCGTTGAGAGCCTTCGTGGCGGTGGCTACACCTTC.

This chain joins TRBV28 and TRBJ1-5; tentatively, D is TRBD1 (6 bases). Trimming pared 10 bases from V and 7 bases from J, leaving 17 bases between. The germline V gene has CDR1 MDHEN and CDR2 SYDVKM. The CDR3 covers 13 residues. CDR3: CATSMGAYQPQHF. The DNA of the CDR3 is TGTGCCACATCAATGGGGGCTTACCAGCCCCAGCATTTT.

CDR3 amino acids: CASSSGWVFTDTQYF. The CDR3 nucleotides are TGTGCCAGCAGCTCGGGATGGGTGTTCACAGATACGCAGTATTTT. The chain combines TRBV7-2 with TRBJ2-3, with D perhaps matching TRBD2 (5 bases). Germline lookup yields CDR1 SGHTA and CDR2 FQGNSA. The CDR3 totals 15 residues. Trimming took 4 bases from V and 2 from J, leaving 13 bases between them.

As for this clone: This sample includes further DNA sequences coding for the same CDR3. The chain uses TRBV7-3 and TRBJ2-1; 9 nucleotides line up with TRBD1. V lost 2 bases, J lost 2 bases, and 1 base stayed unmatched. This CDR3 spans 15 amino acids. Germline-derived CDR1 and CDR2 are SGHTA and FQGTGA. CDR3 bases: TGTGCCAGCAGCTTAGACAGGGGGACCTACAATGAGCAGTTCTTC. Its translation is CASSLDRGTYNEQFF.

The CDR3 protein is CASSAGGTTEAFF. CDR3 sequence (DNA): TGTGCCAGTAGTGCCGGGGGTACCACTGAAGCTTTCTTT. V is TRBV19 and J is TRBJ1-1; D might be TRBD1 (5 bases). The length of the CDR3 is 13 residues. Germline V lookup: CDR1 LNHDA, CDR2 SQIVND (reference sequence). V was pared by 5 bases and J by 4 bases, with 11 bases between.

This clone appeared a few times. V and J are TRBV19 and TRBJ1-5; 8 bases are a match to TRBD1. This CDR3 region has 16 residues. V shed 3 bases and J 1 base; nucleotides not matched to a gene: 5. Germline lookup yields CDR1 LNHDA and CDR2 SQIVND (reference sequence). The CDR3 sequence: CASSIRDRISNQPQHF. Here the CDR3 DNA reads TGTGCCAGTAGTATCCGGGACAGGATAAGCAATCAGCCCCAGCATTTT. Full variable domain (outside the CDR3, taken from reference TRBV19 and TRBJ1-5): DGGITQSPKYLFRKEGQNVTLSCEQNLNHDAMYWYRQDPGQGLRLIYYSQIVNDFQKGDIAEGYSVSREKKESFPLTVTSAQKNPTAFYLCASSIRDRISNQPQHFGDGTRLSIL.

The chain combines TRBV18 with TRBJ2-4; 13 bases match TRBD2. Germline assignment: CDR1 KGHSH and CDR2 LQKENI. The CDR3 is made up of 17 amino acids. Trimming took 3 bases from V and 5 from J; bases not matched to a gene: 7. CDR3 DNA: TGTGCCAGCTCACCTCTTGGGACTAGCGGGAAAGAAAACATTCAGTACTTC. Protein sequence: CASSPLGTSGKENIQYF. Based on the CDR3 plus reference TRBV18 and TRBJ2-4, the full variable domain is NAGVMQNPRHLVRRRGQEARLRCSPMKGHSHVYWYRQLPEEGLKFMVYLQKENIIDESGMPKERFSAEFPKEGPSILRIQQVVRGDSAAYFCASSPLGTSGKENIQYFGAGTRLSVL.

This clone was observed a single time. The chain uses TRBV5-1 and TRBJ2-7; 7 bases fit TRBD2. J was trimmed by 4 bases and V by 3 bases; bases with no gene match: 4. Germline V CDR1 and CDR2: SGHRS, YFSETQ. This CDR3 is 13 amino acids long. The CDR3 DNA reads TGCGCCAGCAGCTGGGGGGGACGTTACGAGCAGTACTTC. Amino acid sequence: CASSWGGRYEQYF.

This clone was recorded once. Written as DNA, the CDR3 is TGTGCCAGCAGTTTTATGGGGACAGGGACCTACGAGCAGTACTTC. Translation gives CASSFMGTGTYEQYF. The chain links TRBV27 to TRBJ2-7; the match to TRBD1 covers 9 bases. J lost 2 bases, V lost 3 bases, and 5 bases had no gene match. Germline lookup yields CDR1 MNHEY and CDR2 SMNVEV (reference sequence). The CDR3 is made up of 15 amino acids.

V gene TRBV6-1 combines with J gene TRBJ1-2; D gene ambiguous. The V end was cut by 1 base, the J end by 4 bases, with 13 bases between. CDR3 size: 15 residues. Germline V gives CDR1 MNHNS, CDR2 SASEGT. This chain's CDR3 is CASSEEIRSSYGYTF. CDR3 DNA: TGTGCCAGCAGTGAAGAAATCCGAAGCTCCTATGGCTACACCTTC.

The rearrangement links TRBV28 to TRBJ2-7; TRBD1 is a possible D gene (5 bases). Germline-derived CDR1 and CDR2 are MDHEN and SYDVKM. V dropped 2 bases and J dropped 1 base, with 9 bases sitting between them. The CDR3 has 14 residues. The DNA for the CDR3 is TGTGCCAGCAGTTTACGTCAGGGTTCCTACGAGCAGTACTTC. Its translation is CASSLRQGSYEQYF. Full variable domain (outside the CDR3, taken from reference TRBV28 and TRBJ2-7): DVKVTQSSRYLVKRTGEKVFLECVQDMDHENMFWYRQDPGLGLRLIYFSYDVKMKEKGDIPEGYSVSREKKERFSLILESASTNQTSMYLCASSLRQGSYEQYFGPGTRLTVT.

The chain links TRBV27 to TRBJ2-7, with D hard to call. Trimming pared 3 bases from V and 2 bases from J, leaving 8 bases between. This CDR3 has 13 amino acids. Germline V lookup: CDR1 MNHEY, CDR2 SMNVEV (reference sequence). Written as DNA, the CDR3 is TGTGCCAGCAGTTTCAGTTCCACCTACGAGCAGTACTTC. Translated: CASSFSSTYEQYF.

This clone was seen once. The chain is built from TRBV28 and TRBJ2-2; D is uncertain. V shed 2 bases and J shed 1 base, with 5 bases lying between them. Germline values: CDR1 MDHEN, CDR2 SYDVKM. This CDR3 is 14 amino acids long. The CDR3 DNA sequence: TGTGCCAGCAGTTTAGAAGGGAACACCGGGGAGCTGTTTTTT. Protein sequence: CASSLEGNTGELFF. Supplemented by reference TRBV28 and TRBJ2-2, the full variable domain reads DVKVTQSSRYLVKRTGEKVFLECVQDMDHENMFWYRQDPGLGLRLIYFSYDVKMKEKGDIPEGYSVSREKKERFSLILESASTNQTSMYLCASSLEGNTGELFFGEGSRLTVL.

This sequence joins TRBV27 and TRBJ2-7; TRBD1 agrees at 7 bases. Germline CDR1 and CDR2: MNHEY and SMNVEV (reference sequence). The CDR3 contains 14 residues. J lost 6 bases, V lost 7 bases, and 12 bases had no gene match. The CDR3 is CASTSGEGAGEQYF. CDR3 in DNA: TGTGCCAGCACCTCGGGCGAGGGGGCAGGCGAGCAGTACTTC.

The CDR3 spells CASSSRLAANEQFF. CDR3 sequence (DNA): TGTGCCAGCAGCTCGAGACTAGCGGCCAATGAGCAGTTCTTC. The chain employs TRBV9 and TRBJ2-1; 9 bases agree with TRBD2. The CDR3 covers 14 residues. V lost 4 bases to trimming and J lost 6 bases; unmatched junction nucleotides: 5. Germline V gives CDR1 SGDLS, CDR2 YYNGEE. Full variable domain (outside the CDR3, taken from reference TRBV9 and TRBJ2-1): DSGVTQTPKHLITATGQRVTLRCSPRSGDLSVYWYQQSLDQGLQFLIQYYNGEERAKGNILERFSAQQFPDLHSELNLSSLELGDSALYFCASSSRLAANEQFFGPGTRLTVL.

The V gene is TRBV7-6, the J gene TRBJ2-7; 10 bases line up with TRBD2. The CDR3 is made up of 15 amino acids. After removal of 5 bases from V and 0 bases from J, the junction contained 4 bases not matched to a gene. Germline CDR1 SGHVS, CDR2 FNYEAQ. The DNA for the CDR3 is TGTGCCAGCAGCGCTAGCGGGAGACCCTCCTACGAGCAGTACTTC. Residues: CASSASGRPSYEQYF.

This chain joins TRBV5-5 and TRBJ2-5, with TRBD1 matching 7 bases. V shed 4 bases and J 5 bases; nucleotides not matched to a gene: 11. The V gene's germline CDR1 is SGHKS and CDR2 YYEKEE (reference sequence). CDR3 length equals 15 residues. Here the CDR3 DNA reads TGTGCCAGCAGCCCGGACAGGAGCCTGTCGGAGACCCAGTACTTC. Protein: CASSPDRSLSETQYF.

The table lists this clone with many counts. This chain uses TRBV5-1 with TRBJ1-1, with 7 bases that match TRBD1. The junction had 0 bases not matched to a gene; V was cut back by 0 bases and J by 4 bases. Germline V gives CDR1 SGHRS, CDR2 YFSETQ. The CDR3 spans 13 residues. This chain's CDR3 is CASSLDRGTEAFF. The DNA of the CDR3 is TGCGCCAGCAGCTTGGACAGGGGCACTGAAGCTTTCTTT.

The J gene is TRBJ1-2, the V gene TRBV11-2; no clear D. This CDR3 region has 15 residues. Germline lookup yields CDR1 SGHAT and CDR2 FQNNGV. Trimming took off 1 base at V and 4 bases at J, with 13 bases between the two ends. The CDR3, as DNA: TGTGCCAGCAGCTTAGGGGCCGCCAAGGGCTATGGCTACACCTTC. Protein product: CASSLGAAKGYGYTF.

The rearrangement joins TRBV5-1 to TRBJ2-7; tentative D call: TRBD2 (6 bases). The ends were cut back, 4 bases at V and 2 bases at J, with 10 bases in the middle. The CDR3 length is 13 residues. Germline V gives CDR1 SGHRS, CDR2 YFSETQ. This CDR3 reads CASSLSGPYEQYF. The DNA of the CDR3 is TGCGCCAGCAGCCTTAGCGGACCCTACGAGCAGTACTTC.

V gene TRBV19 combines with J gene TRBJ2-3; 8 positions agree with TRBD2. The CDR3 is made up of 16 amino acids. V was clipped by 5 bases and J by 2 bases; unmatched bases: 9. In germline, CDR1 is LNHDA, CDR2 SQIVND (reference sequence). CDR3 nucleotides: TGTGCCAGTAGTCCCCAGGTAGCGGGGACCACAGATACGCAGTATTTT. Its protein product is CASSPQVAGTTDTQYF.